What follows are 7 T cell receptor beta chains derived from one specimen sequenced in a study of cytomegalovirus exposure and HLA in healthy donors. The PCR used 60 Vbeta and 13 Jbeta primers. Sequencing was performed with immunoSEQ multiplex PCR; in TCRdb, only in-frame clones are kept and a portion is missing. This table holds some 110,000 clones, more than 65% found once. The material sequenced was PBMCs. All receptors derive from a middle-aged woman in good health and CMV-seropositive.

CDR3: CSALRGRNTIYF. The CDR3 nucleotides are TGCAGCGCCCTAAGGGGGCGAAACACCATATATTTT. The chain links TRBV29-1 to TRBJ1-3, with TRBD1 matching over 7 bases. The CDR3 spans 12 residues. In germline, CDR1 is SQVTM, CDR2 ANQGSEA. With 7 bases clipped from V and 5 bases from J, the junction kept 5 bases outside the gene matches.

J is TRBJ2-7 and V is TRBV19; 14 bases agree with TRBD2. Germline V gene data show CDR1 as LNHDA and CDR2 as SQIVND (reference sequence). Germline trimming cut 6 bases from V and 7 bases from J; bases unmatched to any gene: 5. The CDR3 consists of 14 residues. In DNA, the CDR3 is TGTGCCAGTAGCCAAGGACTAGCGGGAGGAGAGCAGTACTTC. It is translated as CASSQGLAGGEQYF.

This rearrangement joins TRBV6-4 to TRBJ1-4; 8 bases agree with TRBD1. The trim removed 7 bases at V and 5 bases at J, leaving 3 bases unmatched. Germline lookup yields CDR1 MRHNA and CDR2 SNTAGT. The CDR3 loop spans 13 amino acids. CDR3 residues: CASIGQGNEKLFF. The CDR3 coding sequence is TGTGCCAGCATCGGACAGGGCAATGAAAAACTGTTTTTT.

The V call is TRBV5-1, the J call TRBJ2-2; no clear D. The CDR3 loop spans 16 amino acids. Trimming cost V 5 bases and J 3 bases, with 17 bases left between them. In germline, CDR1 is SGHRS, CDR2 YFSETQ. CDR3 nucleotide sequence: TGCGCCAGCAGTTTAGGTGACTTTCCAGACACCGGGGAGCTGTTTTTT. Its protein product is CASSLGDFPDTGELFF.

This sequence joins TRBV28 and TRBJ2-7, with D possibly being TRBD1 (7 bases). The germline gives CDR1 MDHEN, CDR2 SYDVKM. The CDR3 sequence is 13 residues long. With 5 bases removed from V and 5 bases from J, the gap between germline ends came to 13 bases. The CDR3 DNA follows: TGTGCCAGCAGTCGCGGGACAGATCACGAGCAGTACTTC. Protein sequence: CASSRGTDHEQYF.

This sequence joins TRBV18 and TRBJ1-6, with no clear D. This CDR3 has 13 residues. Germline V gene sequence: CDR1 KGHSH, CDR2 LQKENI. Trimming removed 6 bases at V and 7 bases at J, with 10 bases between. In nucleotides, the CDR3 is TGTGCCAGCTCCGTCACAGACAATTCACCCCTCCACTTT. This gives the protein CASSVTDNSPLHF.

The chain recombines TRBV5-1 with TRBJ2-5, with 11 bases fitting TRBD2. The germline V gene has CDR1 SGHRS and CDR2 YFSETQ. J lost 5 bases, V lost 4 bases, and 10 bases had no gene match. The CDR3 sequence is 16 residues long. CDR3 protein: CASSHELAGVAETQYF. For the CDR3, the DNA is TGCGCCAGCAGCCACGAACTAGCGGGAGTTGCGGAGACCCAGTACTTC.